The 31 T cell receptor beta chains reported below all come from one sample, sequenced in a study of human T cells and chemical hapten exposure. Each CDR3 protein is one row after TCRdb ran MiXCR on the RACE reads. The table has roughly 120,000 distinct CDR3 sequences, roughly 10% seen once; the top ten hold 3.1%. Time point reported: patch test 2, 6 weeks after DPC sensitization. This sample's treatment: therapeutic diphenylcyclopropenone sensitization with weekly scalp DPC. Sequencing was performed on whole blood, taken in connection with sensitization to the hapten diphenylcyclopropenone (DPC). The source is a woman in her thirties or forties with alopecia areata. Some clones in this sample may be carry-over from other donors' samples.

This clonotype appeared a single time. The chain couples TRBV6-1 to TRBJ1-3; 8 bases are a match to TRBD1. Per the germline V gene, CDR1 is MNHNS and CDR2 is SASEGT. The CDR3 is 15 residues long. Trimming cost V 6 bases and J 4 bases; bases outside gene matches: 8. The CDR3 coding sequence is TGTGCCAGCAGGTTGACAGGGGCCCCAGGAAACACCATATATTTT. Encoded protein: CASRLTGAPGNTIYF.

Here the CDR3 DNA reads TGTGCCAGCAGTGACAGGAGGAGTGGAAACACCATATATTTT. It is translated as CASSDRRSGNTIYF. This chain connects TRBV2 to TRBJ1-3, with no clear D. CDR1 is SNHLY, CDR2 FYNNEI, per germline. This CDR3 is built from 14 residues. V was trimmed by 3 bases and J by 3 bases, leaving 9 bases between them. The whole variable domain, filled in from reference TRBV2 and TRBJ1-3, reads EPEVTQTPSHQVTQMGQEVILRCVPISNHLYFYWYRQILGQKVEFLVSFYNNEISEKSEIFDDQFSVERPDGSNFTLKIRSTKLEDSAMYFCASSDRRSGNTIYFGEGSWLTVV.

This clonotype was recorded many times. V is TRBV29-1 and J is TRBJ2-2; D uncertain. The CDR3 has 14 amino acids. V lost 4 bases, J lost 0 bases, and 9 bases lay in between. Germline V gives CDR1 SQVTM, CDR2 ANQGSEA. CDR3 nucleotide sequence: TGCAGCGTTGGGGTCACCTCGAACACCGGGGAGCTGTTTTTT. Residues: CSVGVTSNTGELFF.

This clonotype was observed a few times. The chain is built from TRBV29-1 and TRBJ1-2; no reliable D call. V lost 4 bases and J 2 bases, leaving 8 bases between the germline ends. Per germline, CDR1 SQVTM and CDR2 ANQGSEA. This CDR3 has 12 residues. In DNA form, the CDR3 reads TGCAGCGTTGTTGCTGAAAACTATGGCTACACCTTC. It specifies CSVVAENYGYTF.

This clonotype was picked up a small number of times. The chain is built from TRBV6-2 or TRBV6-3 and TRBJ1-1, with D possibly being TRBD1 (6 bases). Germline lookup yields CDR1 MNHEY and CDR2 SVGEGT. V was shortened by 6 bases and J by 5 bases, with 13 bases between the two germline ends. This CDR3 has 13 amino acids. The CDR3: CASRQQGGTEAFF. CDR3 sequence (DNA): TGTGCCAGCAGGCAACAGGGTGGGACTGAAGCTTTCTTT.

This clonotype was recorded a few times. The V and J genes are TRBV14 and TRBJ2-7, with D maybe TRBD2 (5 bases). The germline gives CDR1 SGHDN, CDR2 FVKESK. V dropped 1 base and J dropped 4 bases, with 8 bases sitting between them. The CDR3 consists of 13 residues. CDR3 coding DNA: TGTGCCAGCAGCCAAGTTCCGGGGTACGAGCAGTACTTC. It translates to CASSQVPGYEQYF.

V is TRBV6-4 and J is TRBJ1-6; D not certain. Trimming shortened V by 6 bases and J by 6 bases, and 18 bases separated the two germline ends. CDR1 and CDR2 (germline): MRHNA, SNTAGT. The CDR3 covers 16 residues. The CDR3 reads CASRPDGSRSNSPLHF. Written as DNA, the CDR3 is TGTGCCAGCAGGCCCGACGGATCCCGGAGTAATTCACCCCTCCACTTT.

V gene TRBV5-6 combines with J gene TRBJ2-3; 8 bases line up with TRBD1. The V segment lost 0 bases and the J segment 6 bases; nucleotides outside the gene matches: 9. This CDR3 contains 16 residues. The germline CDR1 and CDR2 sequences are SGHDT and YYEEEE. CDR3: CASSLVGQGAWDTQYF. The DNA for the CDR3 is TGTGCCAGCAGCTTGGTCGGGCAGGGGGCTTGGGATACGCAGTATTTT.

This chain joins TRBV19 and TRBJ2-5; D may correspond to TRBD1 or TRBD2 (5 bases each). Per germline, CDR1 LNHDA and CDR2 SQIVND (reference sequence). Trimming took off 5 bases at V and 4 bases at J, with 14 bases between the two ends. This CDR3 region has 14 residues. The DNA for the CDR3 is TGTGCCAGTAGTGTCCGGGACCGAAGAGAGACCCAGTACTTC. It yields the protein CASSVRDRRETQYF. The whole variable domain, remainder taken from reference TRBV19 and TRBJ2-5, is DGGITQSPKYLFRKEGQNVTLSCEQNLNHDAMYWYRQDPGQGLRLIYYSQIVNDFQKGDIAEGYSVSREKKESFPLTVTSAQKNPTAFYLCASSVRDRRETQYFGPGTRLLVL.

A few counts support this clonotype. The chain couples TRBV6-6 to TRBJ1-4; 10 bases align to TRBD1. Trimming cost V 5 bases and J 7 bases; bases outside gene matches: 4. The CDR3 sequence is 14 residues long. CDR1 is MNHNY, CDR2 SVGAGI, per germline (reference sequence). CDR3 nucleotide sequence: TGTGCCAGCAGTCTCGGGACAGGGGTTGAAAAACTGTTTTTT. Protein product: CASSLGTGVEKLFF.

The V call is TRBV20-1, the J call TRBJ2-7; 10 nucleotides match TRBD2. Germline CDR1 and CDR2: DFQATT and SNEGSKA (reference sequence). The CDR3 has 15 residues. Trimming took 0 bases from V and 4 from J; bases not matched to a gene: 6. The CDR3 here is CSARDPSGGAYEQYF. CDR3 DNA sequence: TGCAGTGCTAGAGATCCGAGCGGGGGGGCTTACGAGCAGTACTTC.

This clonotype was recorded at least ten times. The J gene is TRBJ2-3, the V gene TRBV7-2; tentatively, D is TRBD2 (5 bases). This CDR3 comprises 15 residues. The germline V and J ends were trimmed by 4 bases and 4 bases, with 15 bases remaining between them. Germline V gene data show CDR1 as SGHTA and CDR2 as FQGNSA. The CDR3 coding sequence is TGTGCCAGCAGCTCCGAGAGCGGTGGGGCAGATACGCAGTATTTT. Its translation is CASSSESGGADTQYF.

This clonotype was seen a handful of times. CDR3 nucleotide sequence: TGTGCCAGCACTGGCGGGGGGGCCTCCTACAATGAGCAGTTCTTC. This encodes CASTGGGASYNEQFF. The V call is TRBV7-9, the J call TRBJ2-1, with 9 nucleotides matching TRBD2. CDR3 length: 15 amino acids. The V gene's germline CDR1 is SEHNR and CDR2 FQNEAQ (reference sequence). The trim removed 7 bases at V and 0 bases at J, leaving 4 bases unmatched.

This clonotype was detected many times. The chain couples TRBV5-1 to TRBJ1-1, with 7 positions matching TRBD1. This CDR3 has 14 residues. The germline gives CDR1 SGHRS, CDR2 YFSETQ. Trimming cost V 5 bases and J 3 bases; bases outside gene matches: 7. CDR3: CASRRQGQYTEAFF. CDR3 DNA: TGCGCCAGCAGGCGACAGGGCCAGTACACTGAAGCTTTCTTT.

This clonotype has just a few counts. CDR3 DNA sequence: TGTGCCAGCAGCCCCCGGGCGGCACCTAACTATGGCTACACCTTC. Its translation: CASSPRAAPNYGYTF. This chain links TRBV9 with TRBJ1-2; D call uncertain. The CDR3 is made up of 15 amino acids. Trimming removed 4 bases at V and 0 bases at J, with 13 bases between. CDR1 SGDLS and CDR2 YYNGEE come from the germline V gene.

This clonotype was counted a few times. The chain links TRBV12-3 or TRBV12-4 to TRBJ1-4; the match to TRBD1 covers 7 bases. Trimming at V came to 6 bases and at J to 2 bases, leaving 3 bases not matched to a gene. CDR3 length: 14 residues. In DNA, the CDR3 is TGTGCCAGCAGGGGGACAGTCACTAATGAAAAACTGTTTTTT. Its translation is CASRGTVTNEKLFF.

This clonotype appeared many times. The gene calls are TRBV7-2 and TRBJ2-1; 13 bases are a match to TRBD2. V gave up 4 bases and J gave up 4 bases; unmatched junction bases: 4. CDR1 and CDR2 from the germline V gene are SGHTA and FQGNSA. The CDR3 loop spans 16 amino acids. The CDR3 coding sequence is TGTGCCAGCAGCTACCGACTAGCGGGGGGATACAATGAGCAGTTCTTC. Protein product: CASSYRLAGGYNEQFF.

This clonotype occurred many times. V gene TRBV6-5 combines with J gene TRBJ2-7; perhaps D is TRBD1 or TRBD2 (5 bases each). Germline lookup yields CDR1 MNHEY and CDR2 SVGAGI. Trimming stripped 0 bases from V and 5 bases from J, with 20 bases between. This CDR3 contains 17 residues. The CDR3 region is CASSYSKEVWGFNEQYF. The DNA for the CDR3 is TGTGCCAGCAGTTACTCGAAGGAGGTCTGGGGGTTTAACGAGCAGTACTTC.

The sample holds a few counts of this clonotype. The V and J genes are TRBV6-5 and TRBJ1-2, with 11 bases that match TRBD1. The CDR3 consists of 17 residues. V lost 6 bases to trimming and J lost 4 bases; unmatched junction nucleotides: 13. Per the germline V gene, CDR1 is MNHEY and CDR2 is SVGAGI. In DNA, the CDR3 is TGTGCCAGCAGCTCGTGGGGGACAGGGGGATCGGGCTATGGCTACACCTTC. This gives the protein CASSSWGTGGSGYGYTF.

About this clonotype itself: A read error is possible here, since a much larger clone lies one base away. CDR3 protein: CSARTGGDYGYTF. As DNA, the CDR3 is TGCAGTGCTAGAACAGGGGGGGACTATGGCTACACCTTC. The V and J genes are TRBV20-1 and TRBJ1-2; 8 nucleotides agree with TRBD1. CDR3 length: 13 residues. Germline V CDR1 and CDR2: DFQATT, SNEGSKA (reference sequence). Trimming cost V 2 bases and J 3 bases; bases outside gene matches: 2.

This clonotype was seen many times. The V call is TRBV7-8, the J call TRBJ1-4; no clear D. Germline V gives CDR1 SGHVS, CDR2 FQNEAQ. CDR3 length: 13 residues. With 5 bases removed from V and 8 bases from J, the gap between germline ends came to 12 bases. Here the CDR3 reads CASSPLGGEKLFF. DNA for the CDR3: TGTGCCAGCAGCCCCCTCGGAGGGGAAAAACTGTTTTTT.

This clonotype has a handful of counts. The DNA of the CDR3 is TGCGCCAGCAGTGAGTCGGCCTCCGGGTGGTACGAGCAGTACTTC. Its protein is CASSESASGWYEQYF. The chain joins TRBV10-1 to TRBJ2-7; D gene ambiguous. V shed 0 bases and J shed 4 bases, with 13 bases lying between them. The CDR3 extends over 15 amino acids. Germline V gene data show CDR1 as WNHNN and CDR2 as SYGVQD (reference sequence).

The chain employs TRBV7-6 and TRBJ1-6, with TRBD1 matching over 7 bases. Trimming removed 3 bases from V and 9 bases from J; junction bases left unmatched: 8. The CDR3 runs 15 residues. CDR1 is SGHVS and CDR2 is FNYEAQ in the germline V gene. The CDR3 bases are TGTGCCAGCAGCTTTTCTGAACAGGGGATTTCACCCCTCCACTTT. This translates into CASSFSEQGISPLHF.

This sequence joins TRBV28 and TRBJ1-1, with D unresolved. The CDR3 runs 13 residues. CDR1 and CDR2 from the germline V gene are MDHEN and SYDVKM. V was shortened by 7 bases and J by 3 bases, with 12 bases between the two germline ends. CDR3 residues: CASITPGYTEAFF. The DNA for the CDR3 is TGTGCCAGCATTACCCCGGGGTACACTGAAGCTTTCTTT. Filled out from reference TRBV28 and TRBJ1-1, the complete variable domain reads DVKVTQSSRYLVKRTGEKVFLECVQDMDHENMFWYRQDPGLGLRLIYFSYDVKMKEKGDIPEGYSVSREKKERFSLILESASTNQTSMYLCASITPGYTEAFFGQGTRLTVV.

This clonotype occurred many times. This sequence joins TRBV6-5 and TRBJ2-5; D tentatively fits TRBD1 or TRBD2 (7 bases each). The CDR3 runs 16 residues. CDR1 is MNHEY, CDR2 SVGAGI, per germline. Trimming removed 7 bases from V and 4 bases from J, with 22 bases in between. CDR3 DNA sequence: TGTGCCAGCACCGCCAGGGGGGGGGCCCGGGGAGAGACCCAGTACTTC. Amino acid sequence: CASTARGGARGETQYF.

This clonotype has a count of ten or more. The V call is TRBV7-8, the J call TRBJ2-7; D is unclear. Trimming shortened V by 5 bases and J by 0 bases, and 11 bases separated the two germline ends. CDR1 is SGHVS and CDR2 is FQNEAQ in the germline V gene. This CDR3 is 14 amino acids long. CDR3 sequence (DNA): TGTGCCAGCAGCCCCCAAGCAGGCTCCTACGAGCAGTACTTC. Protein: CASSPQAGSYEQYF.

Worth noting for this clonotype: Just one base apart from a much larger clone, this may be a read error. V is TRBV6-5 and J is TRBJ1-1, with D unclear. V was cut by 0 bases and J by 7 bases, with 18 bases left in between. Germline V gene lookup returns CDR1 MNHEY and CDR2 SVGAGI. This CDR3 spans 16 amino acids. This chain's CDR3 is CASSYSYGSQPIEAFF. The CDR3 DNA is TGTGCCAGCAGTTACTCGTACGGGTCCCAACCCATTGAAGCTTTCTTT.

Many counts were recorded for this clonotype. This chain links TRBV5-1 with TRBJ1-2; 7 bases align to TRBD1. Per germline, CDR1 SGHRS and CDR2 YFSETQ. After removal of 1 base from V and 7 bases from J, the junction contained 7 bases not matched to a gene. The CDR3 has 14 residues. The DNA for the CDR3 is TGCGCCAGCAGCTTGTCGGGAGGGGGCTCTGGCTACACCTTC. Encoded protein: CASSLSGGGSGYTF.

Ten or more counts support this clonotype. The chain joins TRBV7-9 to TRBJ2-1; the D is unclear. The CDR3 has 15 residues. Trimming cost V 0 bases and J 9 bases, with 15 bases left between them. Germline V gene sequence: CDR1 SEHNR, CDR2 FQNEAQ (reference sequence). The CDR3 reads CASSLARLSIGEQFF. CDR3 bases: TGTGCCAGCAGCTTAGCCAGGCTAAGTATCGGTGAGCAGTTCTTC.

This clonotype has at least ten counts. V gene TRBV14 combines with J gene TRBJ1-2; D is perhaps TRBD1 (6 bases). This CDR3 comprises 12 residues. CDR1 and CDR2 (germline): SGHDN, FVKESK. V lost 2 bases and J 6 bases, leaving 7 bases between the germline ends. The CDR3 nucleotides are TGTGCCAGCAGCCAAACAGGGAATGGCTACACCTTC. It specifies CASSQTGNGYTF.

Concerning this clonotype itself: The CDR3 ends on some other residue instead of the conserved phenylalanine or tryptophan, so this is likely a read error. The V and J genes are TRBV10-1 and TRBJ1-1, with no clear D. In germline, CDR1 is WNHNN, CDR2 SYGVQD (reference sequence). V was cut by 1 base and J by 2 bases, with 5 bases left in between. This CDR3 has 13 residues. CDR3 sequence: CASSELNNTEAFL. CDR3 nucleotide sequence: TGCGCCAGCAGTGAGTTAAACAACACTGAAGCTTTCTTA.